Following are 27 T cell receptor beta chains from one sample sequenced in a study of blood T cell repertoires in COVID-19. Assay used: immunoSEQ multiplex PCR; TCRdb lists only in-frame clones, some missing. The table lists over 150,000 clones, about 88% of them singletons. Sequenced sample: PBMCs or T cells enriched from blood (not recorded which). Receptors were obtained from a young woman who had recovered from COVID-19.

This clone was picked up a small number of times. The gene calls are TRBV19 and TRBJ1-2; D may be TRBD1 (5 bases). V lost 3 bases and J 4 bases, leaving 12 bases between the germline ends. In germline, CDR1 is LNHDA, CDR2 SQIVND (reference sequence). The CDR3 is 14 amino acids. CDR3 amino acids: CASSIQGVLYGYTF. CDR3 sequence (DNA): TGTGCCAGTAGTATCCAGGGTGTTCTCTATGGCTACACCTTC.

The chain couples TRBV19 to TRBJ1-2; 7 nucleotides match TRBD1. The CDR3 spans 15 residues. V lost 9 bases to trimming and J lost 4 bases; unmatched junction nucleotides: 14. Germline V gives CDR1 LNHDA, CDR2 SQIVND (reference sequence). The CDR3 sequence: CASSPQGDGVYGYTF. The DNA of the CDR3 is TGTGCCAGCAGCCCTCAGGGGGATGGGGTCTATGGCTACACCTTC.

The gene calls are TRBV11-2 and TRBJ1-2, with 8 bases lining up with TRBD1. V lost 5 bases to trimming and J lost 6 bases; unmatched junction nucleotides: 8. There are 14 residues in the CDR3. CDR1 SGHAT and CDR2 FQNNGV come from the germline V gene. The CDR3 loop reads CASSLQTGEDGYTF. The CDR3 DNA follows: TGTGCCAGCAGCCTCCAGACAGGGGAGGATGGCTACACCTTC.

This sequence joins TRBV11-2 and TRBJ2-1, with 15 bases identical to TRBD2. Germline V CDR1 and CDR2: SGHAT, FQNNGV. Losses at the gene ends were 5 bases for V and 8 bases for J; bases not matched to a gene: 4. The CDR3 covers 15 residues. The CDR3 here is CASSQGTSGGYEQFF. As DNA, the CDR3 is TGTGCCAGCAGCCAGGGGACTAGCGGGGGGTATGAGCAGTTCTTC.

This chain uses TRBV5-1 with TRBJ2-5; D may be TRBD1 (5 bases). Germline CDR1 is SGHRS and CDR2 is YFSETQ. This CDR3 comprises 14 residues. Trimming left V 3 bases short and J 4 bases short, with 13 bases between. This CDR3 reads CASSWSVQGETQYF. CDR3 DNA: TGCGCCAGCAGCTGGAGTGTTCAGGGAGAGACCCAGTACTTC.

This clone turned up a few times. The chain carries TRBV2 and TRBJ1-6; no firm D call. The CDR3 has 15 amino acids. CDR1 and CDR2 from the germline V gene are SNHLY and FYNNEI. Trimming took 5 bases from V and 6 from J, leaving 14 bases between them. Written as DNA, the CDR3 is TGTGCCAGCAGTCCCTCGCTAGGGAGTAATTCACCCCTCCACTTT. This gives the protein CASSPSLGSNSPLHF.

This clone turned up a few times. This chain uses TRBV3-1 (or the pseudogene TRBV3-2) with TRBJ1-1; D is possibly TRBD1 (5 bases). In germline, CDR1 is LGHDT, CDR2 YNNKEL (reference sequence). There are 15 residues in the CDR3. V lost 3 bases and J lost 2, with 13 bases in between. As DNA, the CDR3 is TGTGCCAGCAGCCAGTCCGGGGGACGCAACACTGAAGCTTTCTTT. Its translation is CASSQSGGRNTEAFF.

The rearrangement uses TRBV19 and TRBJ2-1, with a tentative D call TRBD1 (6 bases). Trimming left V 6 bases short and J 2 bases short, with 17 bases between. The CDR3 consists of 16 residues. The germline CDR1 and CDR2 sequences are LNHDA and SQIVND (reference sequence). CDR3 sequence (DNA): TGTGCCAGTAGCCGGCAACAGGGTAGGCCCTACAATGAGCAGTTCTTC. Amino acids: CASSRQQGRPYNEQFF.

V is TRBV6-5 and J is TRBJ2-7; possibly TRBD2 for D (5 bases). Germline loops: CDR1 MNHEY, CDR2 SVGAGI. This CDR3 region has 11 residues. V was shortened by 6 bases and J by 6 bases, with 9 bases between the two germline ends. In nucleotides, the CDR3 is TGTGCCAGCAGCCGGGATGGCGAGCAGTACTTC. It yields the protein CASSRDGEQYF.

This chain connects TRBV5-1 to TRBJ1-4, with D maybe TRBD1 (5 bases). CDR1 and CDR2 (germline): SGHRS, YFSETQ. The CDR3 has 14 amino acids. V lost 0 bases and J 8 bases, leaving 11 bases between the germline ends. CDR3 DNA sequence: TGCGCCAGCAGCTTGGAAGGGGCGGGGGAAAAACTGTTTTTT. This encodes CASSLEGAGEKLFF. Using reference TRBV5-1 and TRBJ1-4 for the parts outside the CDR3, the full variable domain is KAGVTQTPRYLIKTRGQQVTLSCSPISGHRSVSWYQQTPGQGLQFLFEYFSETQRNKGNFPGRFSGRQFSNSRSEMNVSTLELGDSALYLCASSLEGAGEKLFFGSGTQLSVL.

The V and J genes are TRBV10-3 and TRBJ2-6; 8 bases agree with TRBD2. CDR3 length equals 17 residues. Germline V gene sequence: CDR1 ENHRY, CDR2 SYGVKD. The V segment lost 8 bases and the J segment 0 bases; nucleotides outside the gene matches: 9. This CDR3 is CAISGGQLISGANVLTF. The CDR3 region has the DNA TGTGCCATCTCGGGGGGGCAGTTAATCTCTGGGGCCAACGTCCTGACTTTC.

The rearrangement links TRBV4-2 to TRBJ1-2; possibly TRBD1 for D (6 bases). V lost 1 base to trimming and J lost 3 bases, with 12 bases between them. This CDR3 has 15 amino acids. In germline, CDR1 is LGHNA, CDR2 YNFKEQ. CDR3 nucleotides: TGTGCCAGCAGCCAAGCTGCGGACAGTTACTATGGCTACACCTTC. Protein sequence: CASSQAADSYYGYTF.

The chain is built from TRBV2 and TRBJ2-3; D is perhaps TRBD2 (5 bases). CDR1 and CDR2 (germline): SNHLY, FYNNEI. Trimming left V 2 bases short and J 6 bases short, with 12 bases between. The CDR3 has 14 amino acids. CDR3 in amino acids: CASSELLVADTQYF. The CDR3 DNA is TGTGCCAGCAGTGAATTACTAGTTGCGGATACGCAGTATTTT.

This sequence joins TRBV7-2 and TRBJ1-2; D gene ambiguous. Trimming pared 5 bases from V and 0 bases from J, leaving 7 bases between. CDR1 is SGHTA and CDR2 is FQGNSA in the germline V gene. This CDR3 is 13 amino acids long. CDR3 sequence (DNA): TGTGCCAGCAGCCCTAAAGCTAACTATGGCTACACCTTC. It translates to CASSPKANYGYTF.

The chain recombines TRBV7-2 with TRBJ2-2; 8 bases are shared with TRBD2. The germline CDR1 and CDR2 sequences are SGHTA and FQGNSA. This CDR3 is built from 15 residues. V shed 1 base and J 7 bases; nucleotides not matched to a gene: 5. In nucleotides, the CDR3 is TGTGCCAGCAGCTTAGAGCTAGCGGGTAACGGGGAGCTGTTTTTT. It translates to CASSLELAGNGELFF.

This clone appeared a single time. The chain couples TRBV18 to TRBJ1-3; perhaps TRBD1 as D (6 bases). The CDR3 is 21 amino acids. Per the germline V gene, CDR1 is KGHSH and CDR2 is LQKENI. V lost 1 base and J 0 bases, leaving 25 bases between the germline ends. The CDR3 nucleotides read TGTGCCAGCTCACCACGACAGAGAGACAGGCGTCTACCATCCTCTGGAAACACCATATATTTT. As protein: CASSPRQRDRRLPSSGNTIYF.

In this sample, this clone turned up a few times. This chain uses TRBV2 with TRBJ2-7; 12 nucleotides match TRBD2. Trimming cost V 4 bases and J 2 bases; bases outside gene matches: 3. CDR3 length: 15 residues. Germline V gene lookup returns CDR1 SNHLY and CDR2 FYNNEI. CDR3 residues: CASSGLAGETYEQYF. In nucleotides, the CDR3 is TGTGCCAGCAGTGGACTAGCGGGGGAAACCTACGAGCAGTACTTC.

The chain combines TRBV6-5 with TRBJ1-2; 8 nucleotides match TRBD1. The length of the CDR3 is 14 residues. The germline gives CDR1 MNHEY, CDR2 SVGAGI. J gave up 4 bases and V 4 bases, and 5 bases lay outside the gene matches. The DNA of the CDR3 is TGTGCCAGCAGTTTTGGACAGGGATCCTATGGCTACACCTTC. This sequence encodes CASSFGQGSYGYTF.

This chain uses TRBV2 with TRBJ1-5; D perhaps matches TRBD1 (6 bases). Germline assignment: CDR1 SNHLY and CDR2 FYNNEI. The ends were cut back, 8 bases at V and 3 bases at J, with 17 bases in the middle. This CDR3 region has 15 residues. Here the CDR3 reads CASSIRDITNQPQHF. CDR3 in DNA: TGTGCCAGCTCGATCCGGGACATTACCAATCAGCCCCAGCATTTT.

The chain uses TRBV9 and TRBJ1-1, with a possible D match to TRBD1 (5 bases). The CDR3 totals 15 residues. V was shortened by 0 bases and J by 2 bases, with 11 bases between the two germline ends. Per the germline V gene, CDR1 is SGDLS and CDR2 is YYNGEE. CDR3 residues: CASSVAPGINTEAFF. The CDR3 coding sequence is TGTGCCAGCAGCGTAGCACCAGGGATTAACACTGAAGCTTTCTTT. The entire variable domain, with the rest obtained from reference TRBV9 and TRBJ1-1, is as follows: DSGVTQTPKHLITATGQRVTLRCSPRSGDLSVYWYQQSLDQGLQFLIQYYNGEERAKGNILERFSAQQFPDLHSELNLSSLELGDSALYFCASSVAPGINTEAFFGQGTRLTVV.

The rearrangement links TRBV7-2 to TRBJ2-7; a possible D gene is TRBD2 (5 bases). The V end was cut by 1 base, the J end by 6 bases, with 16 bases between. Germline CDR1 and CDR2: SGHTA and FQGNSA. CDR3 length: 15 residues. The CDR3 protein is CASSLEGRGFVEQYF. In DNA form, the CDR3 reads TGTGCCAGCAGCTTAGAGGGCCGGGGTTTTGTCGAGCAGTACTTC.

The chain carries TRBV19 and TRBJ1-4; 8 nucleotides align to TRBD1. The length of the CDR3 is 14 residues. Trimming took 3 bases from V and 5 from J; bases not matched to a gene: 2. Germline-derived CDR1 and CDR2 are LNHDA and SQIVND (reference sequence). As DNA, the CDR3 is TGTGCCAGTAGTATTACAGGGGGAAATGAAAAACTGTTTTTT. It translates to CASSITGGNEKLFF. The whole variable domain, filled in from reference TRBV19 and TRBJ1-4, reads DGGITQSPKYLFRKEGQNVTLSCEQNLNHDAMYWYRQDPGQGLRLIYYSQIVNDFQKGDIAEGYSVSREKKESFPLTVTSAQKNPTAFYLCASSITGGNEKLFFGSGTQLSVL.

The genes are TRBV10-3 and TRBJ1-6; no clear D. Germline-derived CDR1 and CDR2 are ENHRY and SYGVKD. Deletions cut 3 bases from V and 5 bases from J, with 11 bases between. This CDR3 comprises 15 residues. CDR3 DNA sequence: TGTGCCATCAGTGAACACAGCACCGATAATTCACCCCTCCACTTT. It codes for CAISEHSTDNSPLHF.

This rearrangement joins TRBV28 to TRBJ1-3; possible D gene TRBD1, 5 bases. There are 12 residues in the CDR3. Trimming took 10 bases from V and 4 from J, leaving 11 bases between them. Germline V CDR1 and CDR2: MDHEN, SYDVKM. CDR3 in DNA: TGTGCCACCACGGACAACGGAAACACCATATATTTT. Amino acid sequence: CATTDNGNTIYF.

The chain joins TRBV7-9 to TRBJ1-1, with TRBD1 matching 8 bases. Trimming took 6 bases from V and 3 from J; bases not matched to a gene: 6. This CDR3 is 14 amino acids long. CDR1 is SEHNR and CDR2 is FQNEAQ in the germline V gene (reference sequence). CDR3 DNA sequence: TGTGCCAGCAGTACGGACAGGGTCGACACTGAAGCTTTCTTT. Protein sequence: CASSTDRVDTEAFF.

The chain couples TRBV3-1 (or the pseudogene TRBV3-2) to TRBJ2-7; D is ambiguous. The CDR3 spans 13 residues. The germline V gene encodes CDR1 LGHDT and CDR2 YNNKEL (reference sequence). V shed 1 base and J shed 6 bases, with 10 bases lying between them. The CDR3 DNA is TGTGCCAGCAGCCAAGTAATGAAGCGCGAGCAGTACTTC. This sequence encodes CASSQVMKREQYF.

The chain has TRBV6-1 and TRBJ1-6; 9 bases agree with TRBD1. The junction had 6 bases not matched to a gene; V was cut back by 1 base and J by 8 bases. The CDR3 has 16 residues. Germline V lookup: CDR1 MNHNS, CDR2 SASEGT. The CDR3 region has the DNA TGTGCCAGCAGTGAAGTAACAGGGGGCGGTTATTCACCCCTCCACTTT. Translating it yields CASSEVTGGGYSPLHF.